The 3 T cell receptor beta chains listed next were all sequenced from one sample in a study of post-analysis software for immune sequencing data (dated by TCRdb to the mid-2010s). Libraries came from PCR. The listed sequencing device is Illumina HiSeq 2500. To reduce PCR and sequencing biases, unique molecular identifiers were incorporated into the TCR beta cDNA libraries. TCRdb reprocessing: public reads trimmed at Q25 with fastp, clones called with MiXCR, in-frame beta chains kept. Each CDR3 protein appears once, grouped with its most common genes and DNA. In all, the sample holds some 160,000 distinct CDR3 sequences, and 30% to 45% of those were seen once. Clones ranked in the top ten supply under 30% of the sample. The sample's time point label is to be understood as: second blood draw from one MS patient after hematopoietic stem cell transplantation. Sequenced here: blood, sampled after autologous hematopoietic stem cell transplantation. These receptor sequences come from a girl aged 5-17 years with multiple sclerosis. Donor details come from another sample of the same person, matched by shared clones.

This clonotype was seen a handful of times. J is TRBJ1-2 and V is TRBV5-1; 9 nucleotides align to TRBD1. The CDR3 has 15 residues. Germline loops: CDR1 SGHRS, CDR2 YFSETQ. V dropped 4 bases and J dropped 4; count of bases not matched to a gene: 8. The CDR3 sequence is CASSTGQGSLYGYTF. In DNA form, the CDR3 reads TGCGCCAGCAGCACGGGACAGGGTTCTCTCTATGGCTACACCTTC.

This clonotype has just one count. The chain recombines TRBV20-1 with TRBJ1-1; the match to TRBD1 covers 10 bases. The germline V gene has CDR1 DFQATT and CDR2 SNEGSKA (reference sequence). This CDR3 contains 18 residues. J gave up 1 base and V 0 bases, and 11 bases lay outside the gene matches. This CDR3 reads CSARDRDRGRRSNTEAFF. The CDR3 nucleotides are TGCAGTGCTAGAGATCGGGACAGGGGTCGCCGGTCGAACACTGAAGCTTTCTTT.

The CDR3 here is CASSKASADQETQYF. The CDR3 nucleotides are TGTGCCAGCAGCAAAGCATCGGCGGATCAAGAGACCCAGTACTTC. V is TRBV21-1 and J is TRBJ2-5. TRBV21-1 is marked as a pseudogene. The CDR3 spans 15 residues.